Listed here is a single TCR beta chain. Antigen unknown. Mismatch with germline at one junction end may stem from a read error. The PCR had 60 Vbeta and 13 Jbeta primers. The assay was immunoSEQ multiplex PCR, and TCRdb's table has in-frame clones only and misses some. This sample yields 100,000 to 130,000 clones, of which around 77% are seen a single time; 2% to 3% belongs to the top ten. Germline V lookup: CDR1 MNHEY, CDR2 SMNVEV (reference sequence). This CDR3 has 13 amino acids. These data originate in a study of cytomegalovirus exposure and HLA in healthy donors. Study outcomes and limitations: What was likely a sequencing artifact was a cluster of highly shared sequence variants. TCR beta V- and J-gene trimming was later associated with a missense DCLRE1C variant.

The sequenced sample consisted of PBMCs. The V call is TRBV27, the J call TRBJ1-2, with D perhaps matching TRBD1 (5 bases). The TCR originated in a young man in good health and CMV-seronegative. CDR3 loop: CASSLAGLRGYPF. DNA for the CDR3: TGTGCCAGCAGTTTGGCAGGTTTAAGGGGCTACCCCTTC.